This T cell receptor beta chain was profiled in a study of CD4 T cells in relation to SARS-CoV-2 and coronaviruses. Points from the study as a whole: The cross-reactivity analysis covered only spike protein, not other viral proteins. No donor gave both pre-pandemic and post-infection samples.

Sequencing was performed with immunoSEQ multiplex PCR; in TCRdb, only in-frame clones are kept and a portion is missing. Of 20,000 to 25,000 clones in the sample, 75% to 85% were seen once. Only a few counts were recorded for this clone. Its antigen is not known. This CDR3 comprises 16 residues. Before the COVID-19 pandemic, during about 2011-2019, CD4+ T cells were taken from unexposed donors. CD4+ T cells were isolated from the cells after more than 8 days of culture. Each well had approximately 2.2 million PBMCs in around 5% human AB serum with IL-2. Sequencing used CD4+ T cells from PBMCs, cultured in vitro. This sequence joins TRBV21-1 and TRBJ1-1. TRBV21-1 is given as a pseudogene. The sequence was collected from a human donor in good health. Here the CDR3 DNA reads TGTGCCAGCAGCACAAACAAGGGACGGGAGAACACTGAAGCTTTCTTT. The encoded protein is CASSTNKGRENTEAFF.